Below, one TCR beta chain is given with its context. These data come from a study of blood T cells in healthy people across ages. The V gene's germline CDR1 is DFQATT and CDR2 SNEGSKA (reference sequence). This CDR3 region has 16 residues. Trimming took off 4 bases at V and 0 bases at J, with 13 bases between the two ends. A second roughly 6 to 11 cycle PCR used barcoded and J-beta primers. The template-switch adaptor, which had 12 random nucleotides, put a tag on each cDNA molecule. In TCRdb, the 5' RACE reads were re-called with MiXCR into one record per CDR3 protein. The sample has under 2,000,000 distinct CDR3 sequences; about 49% are singletons.

The chain links TRBV20-1 to TRBJ2-6; tentatively, D is TRBD2 (5 bases). Sequenced: blood. The source of this sequence is a woman in her forties in good health. CDR3 in DNA: TGCAGTGCTAAGCGGAATCCTAGCTCTGGGGCCAACGTCCTGACTTTC. It specifies CSAKRNPSSGANVLTF.